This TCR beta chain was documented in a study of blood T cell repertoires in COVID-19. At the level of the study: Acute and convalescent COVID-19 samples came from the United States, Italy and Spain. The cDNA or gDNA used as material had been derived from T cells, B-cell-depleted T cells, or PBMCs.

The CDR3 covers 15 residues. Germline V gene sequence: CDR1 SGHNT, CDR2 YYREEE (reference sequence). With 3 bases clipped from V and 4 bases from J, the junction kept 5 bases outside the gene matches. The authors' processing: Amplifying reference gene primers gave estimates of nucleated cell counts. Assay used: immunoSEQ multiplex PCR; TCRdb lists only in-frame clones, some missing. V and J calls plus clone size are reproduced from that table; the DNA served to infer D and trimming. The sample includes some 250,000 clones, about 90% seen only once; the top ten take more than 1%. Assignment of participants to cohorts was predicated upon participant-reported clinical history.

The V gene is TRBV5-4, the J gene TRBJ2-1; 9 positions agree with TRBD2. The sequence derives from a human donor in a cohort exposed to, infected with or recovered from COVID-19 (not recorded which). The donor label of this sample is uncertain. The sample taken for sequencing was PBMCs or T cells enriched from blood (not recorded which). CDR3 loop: CASSSKRGVYNEQFF. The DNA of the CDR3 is TGTGCCAGCAGCTCAAAGCGGGGGGTATACAATGAGCAGTTCTTC.